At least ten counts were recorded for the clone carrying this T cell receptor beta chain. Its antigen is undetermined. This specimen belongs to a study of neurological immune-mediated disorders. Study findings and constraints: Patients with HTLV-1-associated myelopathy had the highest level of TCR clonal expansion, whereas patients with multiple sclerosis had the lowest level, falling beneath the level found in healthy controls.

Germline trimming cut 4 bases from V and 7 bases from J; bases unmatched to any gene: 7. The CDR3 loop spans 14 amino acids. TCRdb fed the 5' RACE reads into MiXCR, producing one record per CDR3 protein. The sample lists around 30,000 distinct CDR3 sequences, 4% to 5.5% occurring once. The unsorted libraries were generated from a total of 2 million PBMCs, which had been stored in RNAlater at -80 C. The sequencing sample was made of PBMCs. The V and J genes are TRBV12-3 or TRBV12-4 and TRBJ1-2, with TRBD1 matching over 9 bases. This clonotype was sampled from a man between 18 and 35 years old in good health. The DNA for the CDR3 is TGTGCCAGCAGTTATACGGGACAGGGTGGTGGCTACACCTTC. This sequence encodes CASSYTGQGGGYTF.